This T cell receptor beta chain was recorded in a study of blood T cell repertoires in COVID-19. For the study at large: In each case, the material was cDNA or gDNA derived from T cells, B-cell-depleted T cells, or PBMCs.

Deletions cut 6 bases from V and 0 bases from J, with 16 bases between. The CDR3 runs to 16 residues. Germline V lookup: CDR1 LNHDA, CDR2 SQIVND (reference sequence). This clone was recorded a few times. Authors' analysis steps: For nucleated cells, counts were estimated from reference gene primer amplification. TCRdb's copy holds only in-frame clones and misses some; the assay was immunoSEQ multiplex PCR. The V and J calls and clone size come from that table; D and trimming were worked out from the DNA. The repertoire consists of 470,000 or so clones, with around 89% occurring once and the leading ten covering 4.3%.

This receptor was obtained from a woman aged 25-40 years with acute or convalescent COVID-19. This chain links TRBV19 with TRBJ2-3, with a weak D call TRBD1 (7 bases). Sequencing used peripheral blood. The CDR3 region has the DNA TGTGCCAGTAGGCGGAGGGACAGCACTAGCACAGATACGCAGTATTTT. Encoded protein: CASRRRDSTSTDTQYF.